This TCR beta chain was found in a study of shared clonotypes between healthy human individuals. Findings and caveats of the study: A reduction in generation probabilities was seen for non-shared clonotypes relative to those shared by all four donors.

Sequenced by immunoSEQ multiplex PCR; TCRdb stores in-frame clones only, minus some. The sample includes 2 million to 2.5 million clones, approximately 94% of them seen just once. A word on this clone: The antigen is unknown.

Into CD45RA+ naive and CD45RA-negative memory subsets, the CD4+ cells were split. Germline CDR1 is SEHNR and CDR2 is FQNEAQ (reference sequence). The CDR3 covers 14 residues. V lost 1 base and J lost 3, with 10 bases in between. The origin of this receptor is a man aged 18 to 29 in good health. The rearrangement links TRBV7-9 to TRBJ2-7; D gene unclear. Sequenced input: naive CD4+ T cells sorted from blood. As to subset: CD45RA+ positively selected. In DNA form, the CDR3 reads TGTGCCAGCAGCTTAGGGGCAGGTTACTACGAGCAGTACTTC. It is translated as CASSLGAGYYEQYF.